The clone carrying this T cell receptor (beta chain) was counted a few times. As yet, its antigen is unknown. Each CDR3 protein gets one entry after TCRdb re-called the 5' RACE reads with MiXCR. Of about 340,000 distinct CDR3 sequences in the sample, approximately 12% were seen once. Germline lookup yields CDR1 DFQATT and CDR2 SNEGSKA (reference sequence). Trimming took 3 bases from V and 8 from J, leaving 14 bases between them. The CDR3 is 14 residues long. The data stem from a study of T cells after yellow fever vaccination. Study-wide findings and caveats: Clones from primary vaccination mostly reappeared after the booster (around 96% CD4, around 90% CD8).

This TCR came from a man aged 18 to 29 who received the YFV17D yellow fever vaccine. V gene TRBV20-1 combines with J gene TRBJ1-6, with a tentative D call TRBD1 (5 bases). Sequenced here: CD4+ T cells sorted from PBMCs, sampled 15 days after the yellow fever booster vaccination. The CDR3 protein is CSASGQGGYSPLHF. The DNA of the CDR3 is TGCAGTGCTAGTGGCCAGGGAGGTTATTCACCCCTCCACTTT.